The T cell receptor (beta chain) under discussion was sequenced for a study of CD8+CD57+ T cells in acquired aplastic anemia. The CDR3 covers 14 residues. Per the germline V gene, CDR1 is SGHVS and CDR2 is FQNEAQ. Losses at the gene ends were 7 bases for V and 7 bases for J; bases not matched to a gene: 4. Template material for TCR beta VDJ and CDR3 profiling consisted of genomic DNA. TCRdb processed the reads anew with MiXCR; each CDR3 protein has one entry. The sample has hundreds of thousands of distinct CDR3 sequences, 50% to 65% seen once; the top ten hold roughly 1.3%. Patients who underwent sequencing had shown CD8+CD57+ cell expansion by flow cytometry.

This chain links TRBV7-8 with TRBJ2-1; 13 bases fit TRBD2. The receptor comes from a human donor with aplastic anemia. Sequencing used sorted CD4+, CD8+, or CD8+CD57+ T cells (not recorded which) from PBMCs. The CDR3: CASTGLAGENEQFF. The DNA of the CDR3 is TGTGCCAGCACCGGACTAGCGGGAGAGAATGAGCAGTTCTTC. Full variable domain (missing parts from reference TRBV7-8 and TRBJ2-1): GAGVSQSPRYKVAKRGQDVALRCDPISGHVSLFWYQQALGQGPEFLTYFQNEAQLDKSGLPSDRFFAERPEGSVSTLKIQRTQQEDSAVYLCASTGLAGENEQFFGPGTRLTVL.